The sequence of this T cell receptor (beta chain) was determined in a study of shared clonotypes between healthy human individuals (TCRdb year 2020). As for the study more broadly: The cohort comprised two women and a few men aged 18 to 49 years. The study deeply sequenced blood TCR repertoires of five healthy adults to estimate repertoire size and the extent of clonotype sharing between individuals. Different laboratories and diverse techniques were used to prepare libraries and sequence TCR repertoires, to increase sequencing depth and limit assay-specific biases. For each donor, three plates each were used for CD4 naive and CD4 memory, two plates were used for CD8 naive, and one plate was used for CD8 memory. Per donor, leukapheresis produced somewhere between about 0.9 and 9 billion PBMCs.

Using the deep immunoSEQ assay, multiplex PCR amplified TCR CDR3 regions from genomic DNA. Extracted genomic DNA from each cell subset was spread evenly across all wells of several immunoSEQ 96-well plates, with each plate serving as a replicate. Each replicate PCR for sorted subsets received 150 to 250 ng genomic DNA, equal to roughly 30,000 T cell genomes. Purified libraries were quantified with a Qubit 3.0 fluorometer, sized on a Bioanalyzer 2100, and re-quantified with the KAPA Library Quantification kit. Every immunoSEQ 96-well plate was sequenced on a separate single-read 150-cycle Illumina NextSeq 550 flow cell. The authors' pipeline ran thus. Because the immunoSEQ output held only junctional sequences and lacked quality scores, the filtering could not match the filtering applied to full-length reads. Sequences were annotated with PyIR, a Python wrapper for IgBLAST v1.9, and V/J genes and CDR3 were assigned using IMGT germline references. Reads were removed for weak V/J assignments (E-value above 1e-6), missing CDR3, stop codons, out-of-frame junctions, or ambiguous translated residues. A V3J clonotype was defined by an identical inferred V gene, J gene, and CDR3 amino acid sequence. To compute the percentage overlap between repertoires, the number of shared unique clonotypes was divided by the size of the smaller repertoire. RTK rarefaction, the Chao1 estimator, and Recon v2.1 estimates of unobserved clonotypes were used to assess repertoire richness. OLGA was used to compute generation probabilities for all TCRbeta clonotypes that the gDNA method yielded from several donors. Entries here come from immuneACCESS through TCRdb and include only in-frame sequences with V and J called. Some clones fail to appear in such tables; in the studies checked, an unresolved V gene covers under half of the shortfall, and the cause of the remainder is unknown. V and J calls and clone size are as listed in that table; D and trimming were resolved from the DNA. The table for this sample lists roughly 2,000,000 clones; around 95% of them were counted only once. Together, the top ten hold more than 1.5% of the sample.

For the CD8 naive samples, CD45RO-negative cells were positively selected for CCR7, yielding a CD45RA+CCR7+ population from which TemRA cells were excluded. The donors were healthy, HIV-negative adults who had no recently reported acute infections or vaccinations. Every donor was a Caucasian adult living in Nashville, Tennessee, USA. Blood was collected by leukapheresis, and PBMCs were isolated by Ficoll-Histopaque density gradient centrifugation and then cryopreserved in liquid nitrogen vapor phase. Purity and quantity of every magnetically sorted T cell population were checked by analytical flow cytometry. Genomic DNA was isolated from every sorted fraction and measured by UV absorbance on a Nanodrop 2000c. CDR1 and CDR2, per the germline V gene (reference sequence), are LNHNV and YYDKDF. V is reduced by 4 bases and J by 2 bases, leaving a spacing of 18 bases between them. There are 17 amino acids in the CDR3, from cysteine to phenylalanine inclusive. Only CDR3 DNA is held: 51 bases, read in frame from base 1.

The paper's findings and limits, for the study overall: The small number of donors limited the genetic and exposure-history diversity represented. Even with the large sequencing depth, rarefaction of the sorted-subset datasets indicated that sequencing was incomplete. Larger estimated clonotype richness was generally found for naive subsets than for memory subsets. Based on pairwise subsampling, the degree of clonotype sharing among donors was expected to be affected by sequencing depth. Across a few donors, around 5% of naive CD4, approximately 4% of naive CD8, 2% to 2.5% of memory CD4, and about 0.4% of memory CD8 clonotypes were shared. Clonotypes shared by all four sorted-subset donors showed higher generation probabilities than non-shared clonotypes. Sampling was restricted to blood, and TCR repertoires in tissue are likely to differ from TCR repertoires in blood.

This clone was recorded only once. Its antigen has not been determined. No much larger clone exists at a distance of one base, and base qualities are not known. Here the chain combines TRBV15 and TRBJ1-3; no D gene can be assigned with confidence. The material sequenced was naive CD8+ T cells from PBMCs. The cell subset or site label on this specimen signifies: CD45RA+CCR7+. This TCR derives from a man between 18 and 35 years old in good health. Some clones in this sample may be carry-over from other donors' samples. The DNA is TGTGCCACCAGCACAGACCCACCAGGCCTGGCTGGAAACACCATATATTTT. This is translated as CATSTDPPGLAGNTIYF.